Listed here are 9 T cell receptor beta chains from one sample, sequenced in a study of cytomegalovirus exposure and HLA in healthy donors. PCR amplification relied on 60 Vbeta primers (plus 13 Jbeta primers). The assay was immunoSEQ multiplex PCR, and TCRdb's table has in-frame clones only and misses some. The sample lists 90,000 or so clones; about 80% were seen once. Sequences were obtained from PBMCs. Source of these receptors: a young man in good health and CMV-seropositive.

The chain combines TRBV29-1 with TRBJ2-5, with D maybe TRBD1 (7 bases). Trimming cost V 6 bases and J 2 bases, with 10 bases left between them. Germline V gene data show CDR1 as SQVTM and CDR2 as ANQGSEA. The length of the CDR3 is 12 residues. CDR3: CSVGGQQETQYF. The CDR3 bases are TGCAGCGTGGGGGGACAGCAAGAGACCCAGTACTTC.

The chain links TRBV11-2 to TRBJ1-1; unclear D gene. V dropped 10 bases and J dropped 1 base, with 16 bases sitting between them. This CDR3 is built from 14 residues. The V gene's germline CDR1 is SGHAT and CDR2 FQNNGV. In nucleotides, the CDR3 is TGTGCCACCCCAGGAGGGCGGGGGAACACTGAAGCTTTCTTT. Amino acid sequence: CATPGGRGNTEAFF.

The rearrangement links TRBV5-8 to TRBJ2-1, with 9 bases identical to TRBD1. V was pared by 3 bases and J by 3 bases, with 10 bases of the junction left unmatched. Germline V lookup: CDR1 SGHTS, CDR2 YDEGEE. There are 17 residues in the CDR3. CDR3: CASSSRDRVWNYNEQFF. CDR3 DNA sequence: TGTGCCAGCAGCTCCCGGGACAGGGTGTGGAACTACAATGAGCAGTTCTTC.

V usage is TRBV4-1 and J usage is TRBJ1-1; 9 nucleotides match TRBD1. V was pared by 3 bases and J by 3 bases, with 8 bases of the junction left unmatched. CDR1 and CDR2 (germline): MGHRA, YSYEKL. This CDR3 comprises 16 residues. The CDR3 loop is CASSHDKDRGDTEAFF. Here the CDR3 DNA reads TGCGCCAGCAGCCATGATAAGGACAGGGGAGACACTGAAGCTTTCTTT.

This clone was seen only a few times. This chain connects TRBV6-1 to TRBJ1-1; tentative D call: TRBD1 (6 bases). This CDR3 has 17 amino acids. Germline CDR1 and CDR2: MNHNS and SASEGT. Trimming pared 3 bases from V and 1 base from J, leaving 18 bases between. The CDR3 coding sequence is TGTGCCAGCAGTGAGGTGGGGTCAGGGGACGGGAACACTGAAGCTTTCTTT. It codes for CASSEVGSGDGNTEAFF.

This chain uses TRBV18 with TRBJ1-1; 8 nucleotides line up with TRBD1. The CDR3 is 13 residues long. Germline CDR1 is KGHSH and CDR2 is LQKENI. Trimming at V came to 4 bases and at J to 6 bases, leaving 4 bases not matched to a gene. Written as DNA, the CDR3 is TGTGCCAGCTCACGGACAGGGAGCTCTGAAGCTTTCTTT. Encoded protein: CASSRTGSSEAFF.

This chain uses TRBV15 with TRBJ1-1; TRBD1 matches 9 bases. In germline, CDR1 is LNHNV, CDR2 YYDKDF (reference sequence). The V and J ends lost 5 bases and 0 bases, in that order; junction bases with no gene match: 7. This CDR3 comprises 16 residues. The CDR3 spells CATSQGQGLMNTEAFF. CDR3 bases: TGTGCCACCAGCCAGGGACAGGGCCTTATGAACACTGAAGCTTTCTTT.

The V call is TRBV6-5, the J call TRBJ2-7; 9 bases are shared with TRBD1. The CDR3 spans 15 residues. CDR1 is MNHEY and CDR2 is SVGAGI in the germline V gene. Germline trimming cut 2 bases from V and 1 base from J; bases unmatched to any gene: 3. DNA for the CDR3: TGTGCCAGCAGTTACGCCGGGACAGGGTCCTACGAGCAGTACTTC. Amino acid sequence: CASSYAGTGSYEQYF.

The chain recombines TRBV28 with TRBJ1-2; D perhaps matches TRBD1 (5 bases). CDR3 length equals 15 residues. V was cut by 8 bases and J by 2 bases, with 18 bases left in between. Looked up from germline, CDR1 is MDHEN and CDR2 is SYDVKM. The CDR3 sequence is CASQTQGLLNYGYTF. DNA of the CDR3: TGTGCCAGCCAAACTCAGGGTTTATTGAACTATGGCTACACCTTC.